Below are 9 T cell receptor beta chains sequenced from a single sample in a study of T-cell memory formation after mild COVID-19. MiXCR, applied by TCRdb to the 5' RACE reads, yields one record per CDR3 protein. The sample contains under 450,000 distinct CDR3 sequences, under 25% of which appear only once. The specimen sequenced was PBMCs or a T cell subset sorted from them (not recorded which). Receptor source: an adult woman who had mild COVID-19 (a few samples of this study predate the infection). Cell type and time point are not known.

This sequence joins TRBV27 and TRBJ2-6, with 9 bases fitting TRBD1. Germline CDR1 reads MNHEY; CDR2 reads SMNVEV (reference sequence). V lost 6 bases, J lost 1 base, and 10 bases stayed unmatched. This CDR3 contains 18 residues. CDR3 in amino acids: CASSPGQGRVSGANVLTF. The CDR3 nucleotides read TGTGCCAGCAGCCCCGGACAGGGGAGAGTTTCTGGGGCCAACGTCCTGACTTTC.

The CDR3 sequence: CATSDLTGVQETQYF. The CDR3, as DNA: TGTGCCACCAGTGATCTAACAGGGGTGCAAGAGACCCAGTACTTC. This chain joins TRBV24-1 and TRBJ2-5, with 7 positions matching TRBD1. Germline CDR1 is KGHDR and CDR2 is SFDVKD. The CDR3 has 15 amino acids. With V trimmed by 3 bases and J by 2 bases, 5 bases remained unmatched.

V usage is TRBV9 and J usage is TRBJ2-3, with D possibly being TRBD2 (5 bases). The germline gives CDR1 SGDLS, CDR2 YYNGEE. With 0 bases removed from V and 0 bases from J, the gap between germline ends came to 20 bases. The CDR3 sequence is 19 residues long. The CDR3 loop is CASSVVWESDPLSTDTQYF. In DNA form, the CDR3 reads TGTGCCAGCAGCGTAGTTTGGGAGAGTGACCCTCTAAGCACAGATACGCAGTATTTT.

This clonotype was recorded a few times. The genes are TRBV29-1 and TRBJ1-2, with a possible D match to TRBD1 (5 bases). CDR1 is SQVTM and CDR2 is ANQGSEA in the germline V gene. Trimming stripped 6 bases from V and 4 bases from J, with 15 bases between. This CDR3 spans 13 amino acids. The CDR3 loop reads CSVITGTVYGYTF. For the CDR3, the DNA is TGCAGCGTAATTACAGGAACCGTCTATGGCTACACCTTC.

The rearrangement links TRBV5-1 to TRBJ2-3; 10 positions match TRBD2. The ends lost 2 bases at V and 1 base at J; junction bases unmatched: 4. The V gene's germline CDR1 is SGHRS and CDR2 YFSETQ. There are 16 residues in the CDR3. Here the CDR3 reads CASSFGTSARTDTQYF. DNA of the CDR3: TGCGCCAGCAGCTTTGGGACTAGCGCCCGCACAGATACGCAGTATTTT.

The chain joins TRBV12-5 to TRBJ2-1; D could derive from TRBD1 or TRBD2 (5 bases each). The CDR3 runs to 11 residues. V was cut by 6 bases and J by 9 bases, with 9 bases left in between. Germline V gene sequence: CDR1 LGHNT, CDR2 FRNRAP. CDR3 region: CASGVGVEQFF. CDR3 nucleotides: TGTGCTAGTGGGGTGGGGGTTGAGCAGTTCTTC.

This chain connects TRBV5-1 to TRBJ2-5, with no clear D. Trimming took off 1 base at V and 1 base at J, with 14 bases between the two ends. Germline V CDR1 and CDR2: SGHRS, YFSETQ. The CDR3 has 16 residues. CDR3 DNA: TGCGCCAGCAGCTTGTCGGCGGCTCCTTCCCAAGAGACCCAGTACTTC. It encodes CASSLSAAPSQETQYF.

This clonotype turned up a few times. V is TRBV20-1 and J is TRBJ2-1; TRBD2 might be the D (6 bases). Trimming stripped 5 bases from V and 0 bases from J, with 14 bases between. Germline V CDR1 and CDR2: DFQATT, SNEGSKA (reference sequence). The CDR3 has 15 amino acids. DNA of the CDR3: TGCAGTGCTCACGACCGGGGGAGCTCCTACAATGAGCAGTTCTTC. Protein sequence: CSAHDRGSSYNEQFF.

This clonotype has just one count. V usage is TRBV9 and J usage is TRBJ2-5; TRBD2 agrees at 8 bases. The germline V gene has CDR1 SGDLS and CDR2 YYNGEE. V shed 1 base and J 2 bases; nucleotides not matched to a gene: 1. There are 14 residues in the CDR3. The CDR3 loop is CASSVLAGQETQYF. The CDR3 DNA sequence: TGTGCCAGCAGCGTATTAGCGGGACAAGAGACCCAGTACTTC.